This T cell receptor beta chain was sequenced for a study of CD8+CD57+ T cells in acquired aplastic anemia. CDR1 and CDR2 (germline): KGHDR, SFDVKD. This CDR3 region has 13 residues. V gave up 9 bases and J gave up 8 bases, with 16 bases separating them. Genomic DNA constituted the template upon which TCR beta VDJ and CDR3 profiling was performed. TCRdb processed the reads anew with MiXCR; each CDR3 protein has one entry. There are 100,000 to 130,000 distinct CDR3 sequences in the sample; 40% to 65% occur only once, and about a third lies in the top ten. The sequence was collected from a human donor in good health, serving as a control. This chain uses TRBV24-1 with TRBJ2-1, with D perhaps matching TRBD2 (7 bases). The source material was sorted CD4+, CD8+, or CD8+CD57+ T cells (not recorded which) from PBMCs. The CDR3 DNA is TGTGCCACCGAGGGGGGGGGAAGCCATGAGCAGTTCTTC. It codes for CATEGGGSHEQFF.